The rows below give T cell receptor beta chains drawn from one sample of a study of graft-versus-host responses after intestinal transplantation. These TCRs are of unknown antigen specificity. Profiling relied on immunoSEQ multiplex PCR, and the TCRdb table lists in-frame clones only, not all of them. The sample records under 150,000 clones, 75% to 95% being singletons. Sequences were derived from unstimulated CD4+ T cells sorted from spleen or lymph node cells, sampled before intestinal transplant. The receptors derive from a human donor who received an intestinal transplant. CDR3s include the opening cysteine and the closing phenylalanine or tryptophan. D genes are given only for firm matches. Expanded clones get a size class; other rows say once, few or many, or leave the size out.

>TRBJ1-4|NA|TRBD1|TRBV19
CASSMTGEKLFF
TGTGCCAGTAGTATGACAGGGGAAAAACTGTTTTTT
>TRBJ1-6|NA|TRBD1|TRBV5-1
CASSLEGAYNSPLHF
TGCGCCAGCAGCTTGGAGGGGGCGTATAATTCACCCCTCCACTTT
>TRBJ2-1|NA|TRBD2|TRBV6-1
CASTSAGVGGDEQFF
TGTGCCAGCACTAGCGCGGGAGTTGGTGGGGATGAGCAGTTCTTC
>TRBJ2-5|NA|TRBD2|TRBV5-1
CASSLQGLNIQETQYF
TGCGCCAGCAGCTTGCAGGGACTAAACATCCAAGAGACCCAGTACTTC
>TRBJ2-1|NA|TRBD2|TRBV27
CASSLFFSFGLAGGVYNEQFF
TGTGCCAGCAGTTTATTTTTTAGTTTCGGACTAGCGGGAGGGGTCTACAATGAGCAGTTCTTC
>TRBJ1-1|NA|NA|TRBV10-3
CAIRWERGTEAFF
TGTGCCATCAGGTGGGAACGGGGCACTGAAGCTTTCTTT
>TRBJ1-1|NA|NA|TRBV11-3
CASSLGQNTEAFF
TGTGCCAGCAGCCTCGGACAGAACACTGAAGCTTTCTTT
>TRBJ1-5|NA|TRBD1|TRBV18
CASSPPARGRNQPQHF
TGTGCCAGCTCACCACCGGCCAGGGGGCGGAATCAGCCCCAGCATTTT
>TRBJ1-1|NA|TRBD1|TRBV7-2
CASRKTGWNTEAFF
TGTGCCAGCAGAAAGACAGGGTGGAACACTGAAGCTTTCTTT
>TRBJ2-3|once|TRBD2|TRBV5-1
CASSYFSGRNTDTQYF
TGCGCCAGCAGCTACTTTAGCGGGAGGAACACAGATACGCAGTATTTT
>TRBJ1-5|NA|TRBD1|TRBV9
CASSATGYSNQPQHF
TGTGCCAGCAGCGCGACAGGGTATAGCAATCAGCCCCAGCATTTT
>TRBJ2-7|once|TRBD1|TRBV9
CASSPGTGGKGEQYF
TGTGCCAGCAGCCCGGGGACAGGGGGCAAAGGCGAGCAGTACTTC
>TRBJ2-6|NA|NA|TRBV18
CASSPLSGANVLTF
TGTGCCAGCTCACCACTATCTGGGGCCAACGTCCTGACTTTC
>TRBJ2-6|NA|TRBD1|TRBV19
CASSPGQGSSGANVLTF
TGTGCCAGTAGCCCGGGACAGGGGTCCTCTGGGGCCAACGTCCTGACTTTC
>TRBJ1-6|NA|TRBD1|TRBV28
CASSFRDRGNSPLHF
TGTGCCAGCAGTTTCCGGGACAGGGGAAATTCACCCCTCCACTTT
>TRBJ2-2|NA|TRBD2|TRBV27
CASSLSRGAIRTGELFF
TGTGCCAGCAGTTTATCGCGGGGGGCAATTAGGACCGGGGAGCTGTTTTTT
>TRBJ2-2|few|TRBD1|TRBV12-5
CASGLGAGGYTGELFF
TGTGCTAGTGGTTTGGGCGCAGGGGGCTACACCGGGGAGCTGTTTTTT
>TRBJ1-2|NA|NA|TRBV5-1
CASSLDRFYGYTF
TGCGCCAGCAGCTTGGACAGGTTTTATGGCTACACCTTC
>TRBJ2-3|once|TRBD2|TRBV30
CALAGGADTQYF
TGTGCCCTAGCGGGGGGGGCAGATACGCAGTATTTT
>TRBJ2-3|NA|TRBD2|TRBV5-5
CASSLPLIAGRTDTQYF
TGTGCCAGCAGCTTGCCTTTGATAGCGGGTCGCACAGATACGCAGTATTTT
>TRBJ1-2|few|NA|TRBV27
CASSLRQGYGYTF
TGTGCCAGCAGTTTACGGCAGGGGTATGGCTACACCTTC
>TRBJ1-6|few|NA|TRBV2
CATQGGSYNSPLHF
TGTGCCACCCAAGGAGGGTCCTATAATTCACCCCTCCACTTT
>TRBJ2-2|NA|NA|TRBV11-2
CASSLVEGRTGELFF
TGTGCCAGCAGCTTAGTGGAGGGGCGGACCGGGGAGCTGTTTTTT
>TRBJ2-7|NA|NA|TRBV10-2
CASKNGDYEQYF
TGCGCCAGCAAAAACGGAGACTACGAGCAGTACTTC
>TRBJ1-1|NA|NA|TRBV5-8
CASSLTGNTEAFF
TGTGCCAGCAGCTTAACAGGGAACACTGAAGCTTTCTTT
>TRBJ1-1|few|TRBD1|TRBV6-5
CASSYRDRAFF
TGTGCCAGCAGTTACCGGGACAGAGCTTTCTTT
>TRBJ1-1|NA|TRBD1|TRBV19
CASSIYGTVNTEAFF
TGTGCCAGTAGTATATATGGGACAGTGAACACTGAAGCTTTCTTT
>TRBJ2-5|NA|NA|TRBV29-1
CSGSETQETQYF
TGCAGCGGGTCAGAAACCCAAGAGACCCAGTACTTC
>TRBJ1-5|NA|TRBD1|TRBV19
CASSGDRGDRQPQHF
TGTGCCAGTAGTGGAGACAGGGGGGACCGTCAGCCCCAGCATTTT
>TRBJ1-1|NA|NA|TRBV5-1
CASSLALGEAFF
TGCGCCAGCAGCTTGGCGTTGGGCGAAGCTTTCTTT
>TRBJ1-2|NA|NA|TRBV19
CASSIRRTAYGYTF
TGTGCCAGTAGTATACGAAGGACAGCCTATGGCTACACCTTC
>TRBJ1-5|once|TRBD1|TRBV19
CASSIRGQANQPQHF
TGTGCCAGTAGTATCCGAGGACAGGCCAATCAGCCCCAGCATTTT
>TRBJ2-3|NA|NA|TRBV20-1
CSARDQGTSSF
TGCAGTGCTAGAGATCAGGGTACTAGCTCTTTT
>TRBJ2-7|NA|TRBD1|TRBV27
CASKDRGLYEQYF
TGTGCCAGCAAGGACAGGGGACTCTACGAGCAGTACTTC
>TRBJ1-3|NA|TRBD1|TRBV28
CASARRDRAGNTIYF
TGTGCCAGCGCACGGAGGGACAGGGCTGGAAACACCATATATTTT
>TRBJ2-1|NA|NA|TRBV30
CAWSDVGRGYNEQFF
TGTGCCTGGAGTGACGTTGGGCGGGGATACAATGAGCAGTTCTTC
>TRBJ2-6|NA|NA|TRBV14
CASSQDPGSGANVLTF
TGTGCCAGCAGCCAAGATCCGGGCTCTGGGGCCAACGTCCTGACTTTC
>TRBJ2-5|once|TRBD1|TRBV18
CASSRTGPRETQYF
TGTGCCAGCTCACGGACAGGGCCGCGAGAGACCCAGTACTTC
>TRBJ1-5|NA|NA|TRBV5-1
CASSLRQPQHF
TGCGCCAGCAGCTTGCGGCAGCCCCAGCATTTT
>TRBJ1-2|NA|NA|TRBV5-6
CASSFFQTHNYGYTF
TGTGCCAGCAGCTTTTTCCAGACTCATAACTATGGCTACACCTTC
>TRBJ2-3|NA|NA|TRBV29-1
CSVMDGGDTQYF
TGCAGCGTTATGGACGGGGGAGATACGCAGTATTTT
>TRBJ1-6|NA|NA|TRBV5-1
CASSLEGNNSPLHF
TGCGCCAGCAGCTTGGAGGGGAATAATTCACCCCTCCACTTT
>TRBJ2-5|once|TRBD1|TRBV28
CASRVTGQGRETQYF
TGTGCCAGCAGGGTCACGGGACAGGGGAGGGAGACCCAGTACTTC
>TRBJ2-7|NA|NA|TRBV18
CASSPIRVQAYEQYF
TGTGCCAGCTCACCAATCAGGGTACAAGCCTACGAGCAGTACTTC
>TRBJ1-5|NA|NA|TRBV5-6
CASSYRTVPSNQPQHF
TGTGCCAGCAGCTACCGGACAGTTCCTAGCAATCAGCCCCAGCATTTT
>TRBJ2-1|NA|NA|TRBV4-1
CASSQPSPGTPYNEQFF
TGCGCCAGCAGCCAACCAAGCCCGGGGACACCTTACAATGAGCAGTTCTTC
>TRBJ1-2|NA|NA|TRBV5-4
CASSLVRTPRVYGYTF
TGTGCCAGCAGCTTGGTTCGGACACCACGCGTCTATGGCTACACCTTC
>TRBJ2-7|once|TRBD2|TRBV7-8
CASSLPGLADYEQYF
TGTGCCAGCAGCCTTCCGGGGCTAGCGGACTACGAGCAGTACTTC
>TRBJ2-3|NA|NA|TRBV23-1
CASCLTEDTQYF
TGCGCCAGCTGTTTGACAGAAGATACGCAGTATTTT
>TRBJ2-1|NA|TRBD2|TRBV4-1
CASSQVRTSFEQFF
TGCGCCAGCAGCCAAGTTAGGACTAGCTTTGAGCAGTTCTTC